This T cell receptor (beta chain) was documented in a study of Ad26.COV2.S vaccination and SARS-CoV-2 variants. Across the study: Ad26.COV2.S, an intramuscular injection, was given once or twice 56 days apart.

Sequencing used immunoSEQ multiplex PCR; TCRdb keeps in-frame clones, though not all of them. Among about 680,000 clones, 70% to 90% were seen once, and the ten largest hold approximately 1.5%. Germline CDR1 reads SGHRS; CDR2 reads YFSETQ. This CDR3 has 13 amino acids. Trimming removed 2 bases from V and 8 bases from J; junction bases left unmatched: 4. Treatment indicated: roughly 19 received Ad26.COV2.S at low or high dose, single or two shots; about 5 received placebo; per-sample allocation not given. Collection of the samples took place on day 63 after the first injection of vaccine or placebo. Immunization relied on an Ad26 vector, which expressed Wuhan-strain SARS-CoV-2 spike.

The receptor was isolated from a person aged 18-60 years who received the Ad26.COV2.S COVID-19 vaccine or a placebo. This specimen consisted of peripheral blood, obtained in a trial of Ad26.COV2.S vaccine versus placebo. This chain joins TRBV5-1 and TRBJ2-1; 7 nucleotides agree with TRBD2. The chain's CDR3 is CASSFRTSYEQFF. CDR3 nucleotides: TGCGCCAGCAGCTTTCGGACTAGTTATGAGCAGTTCTTC.